Following are 25 T cell receptor beta chains from one sample sequenced in a study of cytomegalovirus exposure and HLA in healthy donors. Produced via immunoSEQ multiplex PCR; TCRdb's table is partial and in-frame only. Of tens of thousands of clones in the sample, 96% were seen once. The sequenced sample was PBMCs. These receptors all stem from a man between 18 and 35 years old in good health and CMV-seronegative.

This clone was counted a single time. V gene TRBV19 combines with J gene TRBJ2-7, with 8 nucleotides matching TRBD1. Per germline, CDR1 LNHDA and CDR2 SQIVND (reference sequence). With 3 bases clipped from V and 10 bases from J, the junction kept 11 bases outside the gene matches. The CDR3 length is 14 residues. Here the CDR3 reads CASSISGGQGEQYV. CDR3 in DNA: TGTGCCAGTAGTATTTCGGGTGGACAGGGCGAACAGTACGTC.

The J gene is TRBJ1-2, the V gene TRBV27; no firm D call. There are 13 residues in the CDR3. Trimming stripped 2 bases from V and 4 bases from J, with 8 bases between. Germline V gives CDR1 MNHEY, CDR2 SMNVEV (reference sequence). The CDR3 DNA reads TGTGCCAGCAGTTTAGGGCAGGCCTATGGCTACACCTTC. This translates into CASSLGQAYGYTF.

There are many counts of this clone. This rearrangement joins TRBV12-5 to TRBJ1-2; TRBD1 matches at 9 bases. J gave up 6 bases and V 6 bases, and 5 bases lay outside the gene matches. Per germline, CDR1 LGHNT and CDR2 FRNRAP. CDR3 length equals 13 residues. The CDR3 reads CASGRGQGHGYTF. The CDR3 DNA reads TGTGCTAGTGGCCGGGGACAGGGACATGGCTACACCTTC.

This CDR3 reads CASSFGGEGKNYGYTF. DNA for the CDR3: TGTGCCAGCAGTTTCGGGGGAGAGGGGAAAAACTATGGCTACACCTTC. The rearrangement uses TRBV28 and TRBJ1-2; D is possibly TRBD1 (5 bases). There are 16 residues in the CDR3. CDR1 MDHEN and CDR2 SYDVKM come from the germline V gene. Trimming shortened V by 3 bases and J by 2 bases, and 16 bases separated the two germline ends.

The J gene is TRBJ2-4, the V gene TRBV5-6; 8 bases match TRBD1. Germline CDR1 SGHDT, CDR2 YYEEEE. Trimming cost V 3 bases and J 0 bases; bases outside gene matches: 8. The CDR3 runs to 17 residues. CDR3 DNA sequence: TGTGCCAGCAGCTCATCGCCAGGGGGCTCAGCCAAAAACATTCAGTACTTC. This encodes CASSSSPGGSAKNIQYF.

The chain is built from TRBV28 and TRBJ2-7, with D perhaps matching TRBD2 (6 bases). Trimming stripped 5 bases from V and 0 bases from J, with 11 bases between. This CDR3 region has 14 residues. From germline, CDR1 is MDHEN and CDR2 SYDVKM. This CDR3 reads CASSPVGGSYEQYF. As DNA, the CDR3 is TGTGCCAGCAGTCCCGTCGGGGGCTCCTACGAGCAGTACTTC.

The J gene is TRBJ1-2, the V gene TRBV6-5; TRBD1 matches at 10 bases. After removal of 2 bases from V and 6 bases from J, the junction contained 6 bases not matched to a gene. Germline CDR1 reads MNHEY; CDR2 reads SVGAGI. The CDR3 runs to 15 residues. CDR3 bases: TGTGCCAGCAGTTACCGGGGACAGGGGCGCGATGGCTACACCTTC. This translates into CASSYRGQGRDGYTF.

This clone was seen just once. The V call is TRBV7-9, the J call TRBJ2-3, with D possibly TRBD2 on 5 matching bases. Germline CDR1 reads SEHNR; CDR2 reads FQNEAQ (reference sequence). Between the trimmed V and J ends, which lost 6 bases and 6 bases, there was a span of 16 bases. This CDR3 is built from 14 residues. In DNA form, the CDR3 reads TGTGCCAGCAGGCCGGGCCCTCAGCGGGATACGCAGTATTTT. It translates to CASRPGPQRDTQYF.

The chain employs TRBV4-1 and TRBJ1-2, with D unclear. Germline CDR1 reads MGHRA; CDR2 reads YSYEKL. V was trimmed by 4 bases and J by 4 bases, leaving 19 bases between them. The CDR3 extends over 16 amino acids. CDR3 loop: CASSPESGVYVYGYTF. In DNA, the CDR3 is TGCGCCAGCAGCCCTGAATCAGGCGTATACGTCTATGGCTACACCTTC.

This chain links TRBV21-1 with TRBJ1-3; the tabulated D call, TRBD1, remains unverified against the DNA. TRBV21-1 represents a pseudogene. This CDR3 has 16 amino acids. The DNA of the CDR3 is TGTGCCAGCAGCAAAACAGGGGCGAAGTTCGGAAACACCATATATTTT. Amino acids: CASSKTGAKFGNTIYF.

J is TRBJ1-1 and V is TRBV29-1; 9 nucleotides line up with TRBD1. This CDR3 spans 15 amino acids. Germline trimming cut 4 bases from V and 1 base from J; bases unmatched to any gene: 7. Per germline, CDR1 SQVTM and CDR2 ANQGSEA. CDR3 coding DNA: TGCAGCGTTGCGGGGGACAGGGTATGGAACACTGAAGCTTTCTTT. It codes for CSVAGDRVWNTEAFF.

This chain uses TRBV5-1 with TRBJ2-2, with D uncertain. The ends were cut back, 6 bases at V and 6 bases at J, with 15 bases in the middle. CDR3 length: 14 residues. Germline V gives CDR1 SGHRS, CDR2 YFSETQ. CDR3 coding DNA: TGCGCCAGCACCCTATTCGGTTTAGCCGGGGAGCTGTTTTTT. Encoded protein: CASTLFGLAGELFF.

CDR3 DNA: TGTGCCAGTAGTATAGCGAGCCTTACTAGTCCCGGGGAGCTGTTTTTT. Translated, it gives CASSIASLTSPGELFF. The chain employs TRBV19 and TRBJ2-2, with D possibly TRBD2 on 5 matching bases. Trimming left V 1 base short and J 6 bases short, with 15 bases between. The CDR3 consists of 16 residues. CDR1 is LNHDA and CDR2 is SQIVND in the germline V gene (reference sequence).

This chain connects TRBV19 to TRBJ2-3, with D possibly matching TRBD2 (6 bases). V lost 9 bases to trimming and J lost 4 bases, with 14 bases between them. The germline gives CDR1 LNHDA, CDR2 SQIVND (reference sequence). The CDR3 covers 13 residues. The CDR3 DNA sequence: TGTGCCAGCCGACCCGGGGGTGCAGATACGCAGTATTTT. Protein sequence: CASRPGGADTQYF.

The chain combines TRBV5-1 with TRBJ1-1; 11 bases are shared with TRBD1. V lost 4 bases to trimming and J lost 5 bases; unmatched junction nucleotides: 4. Germline CDR1 and CDR2: SGHRS and YFSETQ. The CDR3 is 14 residues long. In DNA form, the CDR3 reads TGCGCCAGCAGCCCAGGGACAGGGGGGACTGAAGCTTTCTTT. This gives the protein CASSPGTGGTEAFF.

V gene TRBV27 combines with J gene TRBJ2-7, with 7 bases matching TRBD1. Germline CDR1 and CDR2: MNHEY and SMNVEV (reference sequence). CDR3 size: 16 residues. The junction had 11 bases not matched to a gene; V was cut back by 2 bases and J by 4 bases. CDR3 bases: TGTGCCAGCAGTTTAGGGGGACAGCCAGGGCTTTACGAGCAGTACTTC. It translates to CASSLGGQPGLYEQYF.

The chain links TRBV6-6 to TRBJ1-5; possible D gene TRBD1, 6 bases. Germline V gene sequence: CDR1 MNHNY, CDR2 SVGAGI (reference sequence). This CDR3 is 13 amino acids long. V lost 7 bases to trimming and J lost 1 base, with 8 bases between them. As DNA, the CDR3 is TGTGCCAGCAAAGGACAGAGCAATCAGCCCCAGCATTTT. This translates into CASKGQSNQPQHF.

The chain combines TRBV19 with TRBJ2-1, with D unclear. Germline CDR1 is LNHDA and CDR2 is SQIVND (reference sequence). The CDR3 sequence is 12 residues long. Trimming shortened V by 3 bases and J by 6 bases, and 6 bases separated the two germline ends. CDR3 in amino acids: CASSIGSNEQFF. The CDR3 DNA is TGTGCCAGTAGTATTGGCAGCAATGAGCAGTTCTTC.

The J gene is TRBJ1-4, the V gene TRBV2, with TRBD1 matching over 11 bases. Germline V gives CDR1 SNHLY, CDR2 FYNNEI. V trimming: 6 bases; J trimming: 7 bases; junction bases outside the gene matches: 7. The CDR3 is 15 amino acids. The CDR3 DNA is TGTGCCAGCAGGGGGGACAGGGGGAAGGGTGAAAAACTGTTTTTT. Translated: CASRGDRGKGEKLFF.

V and J are TRBV28 and TRBJ2-3, with D perhaps TRBD1 (6 bases). This CDR3 region has 13 residues. CDR1 is MDHEN and CDR2 is SYDVKM in the germline V gene. V dropped 3 bases and J dropped 4 bases, with 8 bases sitting between them. The DNA of the CDR3 is TGTGCCAGCAGTTTTCAGGGGCCAGATACGCAGTATTTT. This sequence encodes CASSFQGPDTQYF. The full variable domain, its missing parts supplied by reference TRBV28 and TRBJ2-3, is DVKVTQSSRYLVKRTGEKVFLECVQDMDHENMFWYRQDPGLGLRLIYFSYDVKMKEKGDIPEGYSVSREKKERFSLILESASTNQTSMYLCASSFQGPDTQYFGPGTRLTVL.

J is TRBJ2-1 and V is TRBV30; 8 bases fit TRBD2. The V segment lost 1 base and the J segment 0 bases; nucleotides outside the gene matches: 5. Germline assignment: CDR1 GTSNPN and CDR2 SVGIG (reference sequence). The CDR3 length is 16 residues. The CDR3 bases are TGTGCCTGGAGTGAGGCGGGGGGCAGCTCCTACAATGAGCAGTTCTTC. Protein sequence: CAWSEAGGSSYNEQFF.

V and J are TRBV4-1 and TRBJ1-1; D remains ambiguous. CDR1 is MGHRA and CDR2 is YSYEKL in the germline V gene. The length of the CDR3 is 15 residues. The V end was cut by 3 bases, the J end by 0 bases, with 11 bases between. CDR3 coding DNA: TGCGCCAGCAGCCATGCCCACGCTATGAACACTGAAGCTTTCTTT. Translated, it gives CASSHAHAMNTEAFF.

This clone was picked up one time. The chain uses TRBV4-2 and TRBJ2-7; 7 bases match TRBD2. Trimming took 0 bases from V and 0 from J; bases not matched to a gene: 5. The germline gives CDR1 LGHNA, CDR2 YNFKEQ. This CDR3 contains 16 residues. The CDR3 nucleotides read TGTGCCAGCAGCCAAGAAACTAGCGCCGGCTCCTACGAGCAGTACTTC. Protein sequence: CASSQETSAGSYEQYF.

V usage is TRBV19 and J usage is TRBJ2-1; D is perhaps TRBD1 (7 bases). The V end was cut by 3 bases, the J end by 5 bases, with 14 bases between. Germline V lookup: CDR1 LNHDA, CDR2 SQIVND (reference sequence). The CDR3 is 15 amino acids. The CDR3 region is CASSMSQGGHNEQFF. The CDR3 coding sequence is TGTGCCAGTAGTATGTCCCAGGGGGGACACAATGAGCAGTTCTTC.

The DNA of the CDR3 is TGTGCCAGCAGCCTAGACAGAGGAAACATTCAGTACTTC. It translates to CASSLDRGNIQYF. This rearrangement joins TRBV27 to TRBJ2-4; D may be TRBD1 (5 bases). In germline, CDR1 is MNHEY, CDR2 SMNVEV (reference sequence). Between the trimmed V and J ends, which lost 6 bases and 6 bases, there was a span of 12 bases. This CDR3 has 13 residues.